These 27 T cell receptor beta chains came from one sample sequenced in a study of blood T cell repertoires in COVID-19 (dated by TCRdb to 2020 to 2021). Receptor libraries were prepared by the immunoSEQ multiplex PCR assay. What TCRdb holds here is the immuneACCESS table cut down to in-frame rearrangements. Part of the clones is not present; checked against another copy, under half of the missing clones reflect an unresolved V gene, and the others are unexplained. This sample lists around 230,000 clones; 83% were detected once. The ten largest make up about 2.3% of the sample. The sample consisted of peripheral blood. The receptors derive from a woman in her 40s with active or convalescent COVID-19.

This clone was detected only a few times. The J gene is TRBJ1-5, the V gene TRBV28, with 7 bases that match TRBD1. The CDR3 has 14 amino acids. Germline values: CDR1 MDHEN, CDR2 SYDVKM. V dropped 5 bases and J dropped 7; count of bases not matched to a gene: 8. The CDR3 DNA sequence: TGTGCCAGCAGTCTAAGGGGGCAGGTGCAGCCCCAGCATTTT. Translating gives CASSLRGQVQPQHF.

The chain combines TRBV6-6 with TRBJ1-5, with TRBD1 identical over 8 bases. Unmatched junction bases numbered 3, after V lost 4 bases and J lost 4 bases. This CDR3 contains 14 residues. Germline-derived CDR1 and CDR2 are MNHNY and SVGAGI (reference sequence). This CDR3 is CASSFDRGNQPQHF. CDR3 DNA sequence: TGTGCCAGCAGTTTCGACAGGGGTAATCAGCCCCAGCATTTT.

The rearrangement links TRBV6-5 to TRBJ1-1; possible D gene TRBD1, 5 bases. Trimming shortened V by 8 bases and J by 2 bases, and 15 bases separated the two germline ends. CDR1 is MNHEY, CDR2 SVGAGI, per germline. The CDR3 totals 14 residues. The CDR3 sequence: CASHIGHFNTEAFF. As DNA, the CDR3 is TGTGCCAGCCACATTGGACACTTTAACACTGAAGCTTTCTTT.

In its sample, this clone was seen a few times. The rearrangement joins TRBV9 to TRBJ2-3; a weak D match, TRBD2 (5 bases). Germline assignment: CDR1 SGDLS and CDR2 YYNGEE. This CDR3 has 15 amino acids. The germline V and J ends were trimmed by 4 bases and 0 bases, with 12 bases remaining between them. CDR3: CASSPEGHSTDTQYF. The CDR3 DNA reads TGTGCCAGCAGCCCCGAGGGTCATAGCACAGATACGCAGTATTTT.

This clone was seen once. This chain uses TRBV6-2 or TRBV6-3 with TRBJ2-7, with D perhaps matching TRBD1 (5 bases). The germline V gene encodes CDR1 MNHEY and CDR2 SVGEGT. This CDR3 comprises 15 residues. The V end lost 2 bases, the J end lost 2 bases, and 13 bases lay between the germline ends. CDR3 region: CASSYGDSVPYEQYF. In nucleotides, the CDR3 is TGTGCCAGCAGTTACGGCGACAGTGTCCCCTACGAGCAGTACTTC.

The chain couples TRBV19 to TRBJ1-2, with D possibly being TRBD1 (5 bases). The CDR3 length is 13 residues. The germline V gene has CDR1 LNHDA and CDR2 SQIVND (reference sequence). The V and J ends lost 9 bases and 3 bases respectively, with 14 bases between them. CDR3 coding DNA: TGTGCCAGCAAATCGGGGGGACACTATGGCTACACCTTC. This codes for CASKSGGHYGYTF.

V is TRBV19 and J is TRBJ1-2; TRBD1 matches 8 bases. The V gene's germline CDR1 is LNHDA and CDR2 SQIVND (reference sequence). V lost 2 bases, J lost 7 bases, and 3 bases stayed unmatched. The CDR3 contains 13 residues. The CDR3: CASSISGQGGYTF. The CDR3 DNA follows: TGTGCCAGTAGTATATCCGGACAGGGTGGCTACACCTTC.

This chain connects TRBV28 to TRBJ1-6; D is possibly TRBD1 (6 bases). Germline V lookup: CDR1 MDHEN, CDR2 SYDVKM. The CDR3 runs 14 residues. V was pared by 3 bases and J by 7 bases, with 10 bases between. CDR3 coding DNA: TGTGCCAGCAGTTTGTCAGGGGCGAATTCACCCCTCCACTTT. Protein: CASSLSGANSPLHF.

The chain links TRBV7-9 to TRBJ1-2, with 12 bases aligning to TRBD1. Germline CDR1 is SEHNR and CDR2 is FQNEAQ (reference sequence). The CDR3 contains 14 residues. Trimming at V came to 4 bases and at J to 6 bases, leaving 3 bases not matched to a gene. In nucleotides, the CDR3 is TGTGCCAGCAGCTCACGGGACAGGGGGCATGGCTACACCTTC. Encoded protein: CASSSRDRGHGYTF.

Concerning this clone itself: Other DNA variants within this sample encode the same CDR3. This chain joins TRBV5-1 and TRBJ1-3, with D maybe TRBD1 (6 bases). The V gene lost 0 bases and the J gene lost 1 base, with 11 bases spanning the gap. Per the germline V gene, CDR1 is SGHRS and CDR2 is YFSETQ. The CDR3 has 16 residues. CDR3 sequence: CASSLAGGPSGNTIYF. In nucleotides, the CDR3 is TGCGCCAGCAGCTTGGCCGGGGGGCCGTCTGGAAACACCATATATTTT.

In nucleotides, the CDR3 is TGTGCCAGCAGCTACCCGACAGGGGGCGGACCCAAGACCCAGTACTTC. It is translated as CASSYPTGGGPKTQYF. The V call is TRBV7-2, the J call TRBJ2-5; 10 bases agree with TRBD1. The CDR3 is made up of 16 amino acids. Germline loops: CDR1 SGHTA, CDR2 FQGNSA. V lost 4 bases and J lost 6; bases outside the gene matches: 11.

The chain joins TRBV11-3 to TRBJ1-1; D unclear. The germline CDR1 and CDR2 sequences are SGHNT and YENEEA. The CDR3 length is 16 residues. V lost 5 bases and J lost 1, with 17 bases in between. This CDR3 reads CASSPGRADKNTEAFF. The CDR3 nucleotides are TGTGCCAGCAGCCCGGGGAGGGCAGACAAGAACACTGAAGCTTTCTTT.

The CDR3 sequence: CASSHSGVSYEQYF. Written as DNA, the CDR3 is TGTGCCAGCAGTCATTCAGGGGTCTCCTACGAGCAGTACTTC. The rearrangement links TRBV11-3 to TRBJ2-7, with D possibly TRBD1 on 6 matching bases. The CDR3 totals 14 residues. Germline V CDR1 and CDR2: SGHNT, YENEEA. The ends were cut back, 6 bases at V and 0 bases at J, with 12 bases in the middle. The variable domain in full, with the rest retrieved from reference TRBV11-3 and TRBJ2-7, is EAGVVQSPRYKIIEKKQPVAFWCNPISGHNTLYWYLQNLGQGPELLIRYENEEAVDDSQLPKDRFSAERLKGVDSTLKIQPAELGDSAVYLCASSHSGVSYEQYFGPGTRLTVT.

The CDR3 spells CASSEFAVSGNTIYF. DNA for the CDR3: TGTGCCAGCAGTGAATTTGCAGTCTCTGGAAACACCATATATTTT. V is TRBV6-1 and J is TRBJ1-3; D is unresolved. This CDR3 comprises 15 residues. Per germline, CDR1 MNHNS and CDR2 SASEGT. The V gene lost 2 bases and the J gene lost 0 bases, with 8 bases spanning the gap.

V is TRBV7-3 and J is TRBJ2-7; TRBD1 might be the D (5 bases). The germline V and J ends were trimmed by 5 bases and 0 bases, with 14 bases remaining between them. The CDR3 has 15 residues. Looked up from germline, CDR1 is SGHTA and CDR2 is FQGTGA. CDR3 DNA sequence: TGTGCCAGCAGCCCATGGACATCAAACTCCTACGAGCAGTACTTC. It is translated as CASSPWTSNSYEQYF. Full variable domain (outside the CDR3, taken from reference TRBV7-3 and TRBJ2-7): GAGVSQTPSNKVTEKGKYVELRCDPISGHTALYWYRQSLGQGPEFLIYFQGTGAADDSGLPNDRFFAVRPEGSVSTLKIQRTERGDSAVYLCASSPWTSNSYEQYFGPGTRLTVT.

This clone came up a few times. This chain joins TRBV4-3 and TRBJ2-7, with 8 bases fitting TRBD2. This CDR3 comprises 14 residues. Per the germline V gene, CDR1 is LGHNA and CDR2 is YSLEER. The ends lost 4 bases at V and 4 bases at J; junction bases unmatched: 6. CDR3 residues: CASSPSGGRYEQYF. DNA of the CDR3: TGCGCCAGCAGCCCCTCGGGAGGGAGATACGAGCAGTACTTC.

This chain joins TRBV6-6 and TRBJ1-2; 8 bases fit TRBD1. CDR1 is MNHNY and CDR2 is SVGAGI in the germline V gene (reference sequence). The V and J ends lost 7 bases and 6 bases, in that order; junction bases with no gene match: 7. The length of the CDR3 is 13 residues. The CDR3 protein is CASKSAGGDGYTF. CDR3 bases: TGTGCCAGCAAGAGTGCAGGGGGCGATGGCTACACCTTC.

V is TRBV9 and J is TRBJ2-3, with D possibly matching TRBD2 (7 bases). Germline values: CDR1 SGDLS, CDR2 YYNGEE. Trimming shortened V by 4 bases and J by 5 bases, and 11 bases separated the two germline ends. The length of the CDR3 is 13 residues. Written as DNA, the CDR3 is TGTGCCAGCAGCTTAGGGGGGGTAGATACGCAGTATTTT. The encoded protein is CASSLGGVDTQYF.

The rearrangement joins TRBV19 to TRBJ1-5; D might be TRBD1 (5 bases). This CDR3 has 17 residues. Trimming stripped 2 bases from V and 10 bases from J, with 24 bases between. Germline values: CDR1 LNHDA, CDR2 SQIVND (reference sequence). This CDR3 is CASSISASDTAGEPQHF. In nucleotides, the CDR3 is TGTGCCAGTAGTATATCCGCTTCGGACACAGCGGGGGAACCCCAGCATTTT.

This clone has only one observation. V is TRBV27 and J is TRBJ1-1; D perhaps matches TRBD1 (6 bases). The germline V gene encodes CDR1 MNHEY and CDR2 SMNVEV (reference sequence). This CDR3 is 15 amino acids long. V was pared by 6 bases and J by 1 base, with 15 bases between. CDR3 coding DNA: TGTGCCAGCAGCCCCAGGGGTAGGAAGAACACTGAAGCTTTCTTT. Protein: CASSPRGRKNTEAFF.

V and J are TRBV10-1 and TRBJ2-1; D gene unclear. In germline, CDR1 is WNHNN, CDR2 SYGVQD (reference sequence). Trimming shortened V by 4 bases and J by 0 bases, and 4 bases separated the two germline ends. The CDR3 extends over 13 amino acids. The CDR3 reads CASSASSYNEQFF. DNA for the CDR3: TGCGCCAGCAGTGCCAGCTCCTACAATGAGCAGTTCTTC.

This clone was picked up a small number of times. In DNA, the CDR3 is TGCGCCAGCAGCTCGCGGACAGGCGGGGACACTGAAGCTTTCTTT. This codes for CASSSRTGGDTEAFF. The rearrangement links TRBV5-1 to TRBJ1-1; 7 positions agree with TRBD1. V was clipped by 3 bases and J by 3 bases; unmatched bases: 8. The CDR3 runs to 15 residues. Germline CDR1 reads SGHRS; CDR2 reads YFSETQ. Complete variable domain (other parts from reference TRBV5-1 and TRBJ1-1): KAGVTQTPRYLIKTRGQQVTLSCSPISGHRSVSWYQQTPGQGLQFLFEYFSETQRNKGNFPGRFSGRQFSNSRSEMNVSTLELGDSALYLCASSSRTGGDTEAFFGQGTRLTVV.

The rearrangement uses TRBV5-1 and TRBJ2-7, with 8 nucleotides matching TRBD1. V lost 4 bases, J lost 0 bases, and 9 bases stayed unmatched. The CDR3 runs to 16 residues. The germline V gene has CDR1 SGHRS and CDR2 YFSETQ. This CDR3 reads CASSPRDRSLSYEQYF. In DNA form, the CDR3 reads TGCGCCAGCAGCCCTCGGGACAGGTCACTCTCCTACGAGCAGTACTTC.

The chain recombines TRBV5-1 with TRBJ1-1; D is perhaps TRBD1 (5 bases). CDR1 is SGHRS and CDR2 is YFSETQ in the germline V gene. V shed 1 base and J shed 0 bases, with 13 bases lying between them. This CDR3 is built from 16 residues. The CDR3 loop reads CASSLYLAGLNTEAFF. CDR3 sequence (DNA): TGCGCCAGCAGCTTGTACCTGGCAGGGCTGAACACTGAAGCTTTCTTT. The full variable domain, its missing parts supplied by reference TRBV5-1 and TRBJ1-1, is KAGVTQTPRYLIKTRGQQVTLSCSPISGHRSVSWYQQTPGQGLQFLFEYFSETQRNKGNFPGRFSGRQFSNSRSEMNVSTLELGDSALYLCASSLYLAGLNTEAFFGQGTRLTVV.

V and J are TRBV7-3 and TRBJ2-2, with 7 bases lining up with TRBD1. This CDR3 contains 20 residues. The V gene's germline CDR1 is SGHTA and CDR2 FQGTGA. V dropped 1 base and J dropped 3; count of bases not matched to a gene: 17. The CDR3 nucleotides are TGTGCCAGCAGCTTAAGACCAAGCCCTTACAGGGGAGCGGACACCGGGGAGCTGTTTTTT. This encodes CASSLRPSPYRGADTGELFF.

The rearrangement uses TRBV19 and TRBJ1-1; TRBD1 is a possible D gene (5 bases). Germline V gene sequence: CDR1 LNHDA, CDR2 SQIVND (reference sequence). The V end lost 4 bases, the J end lost 1 base, and 13 bases lay between the germline ends. The CDR3 spans 15 residues. The CDR3 region has the DNA TGTGCCAGTAGTAAATTTCTACAGGCGAACACTGAAGCTTTCTTT. Amino acids: CASSKFLQANTEAFF.

The V gene is TRBV4-1, the J gene TRBJ2-7; 12 bases align to TRBD2. The CDR3 extends over 13 amino acids. V was pared by 3 bases and J by 6 bases, with 0 bases of the junction left unmatched. The V gene's germline CDR1 is MGHRA and CDR2 YSYEKL. CDR3: CASSQGLAGEQYF. CDR3 nucleotides: TGCGCCAGCAGCCAGGGACTAGCGGGCGAGCAGTACTTC.